This is a list of T cell receptor beta chains from one sample in a study of T cells in Graves' hyperthyroidism and ophthalmopathy. TCRdb itself ran the multiplex PCR reads through MiXCR, one entry per CDR3 protein. The repertoire consists of hundreds of thousands of distinct CDR3 sequences, with 14% occurring once and the leading ten covering approximately 10%. The sequenced sample was blood. The receptors derive from a woman aged 18-29 years with Graves' hyperthyroidism. The CDR3 runs from the conserved cysteine through the conserved F or W. A D gene is named only where the DNA matches it firmly. Where a row states a size, it is once, few, many or the class of an expanded clone; other rows omit it.

-,TRBJ2-5,TRBV28,TRBD2,TGTGCCAGCAGTCTTGCGGGGGAAGGAGGGACCCAGTACTTC,CASSLAGEGGTQYF
many,TRBJ1-2,TRBV2,-,TGTGCCAGCGACGATCACAAGAGGACTCGCTACACCTTC,CASDDHKRTRYTF
many,TRBJ2-3,TRBV20-1,TRBD2,TGCAGTGCTTTCCTAGCGGGAAGTACAGATACGCAGTATTTT,CSAFLAGSTDTQYF
few,TRBJ2-1,TRBV19,-,TGTGCCAGTAGCCCTAAGATCTGGGCGAGCTCCTACAATGAGCAGTTCTTC,CASSPKIWASSYNEQFF
many,TRBJ2-4,TRBV11-3,TRBD1,TGTGCCAGCAGCTTAGATCTTCTGTCAGGGGGACCCGTAAACATTCAGTACTTC,CASSLDLLSGGPVNIQYF
many,TRBJ2-5,TRBV3-1,-,TGTGCCAGCAGCCGTCGCACTAGAGAGACCCAGTACTTC,CASSRRTRETQYF
many,TRBJ2-1,TRBV7-7,TRBD2,TGTGCTAGCAGCTTAGGTCCTATTAGTCGGACTAGCGGCCAGTTCGATGAGCAGTTCTTC,CASSLGPISRTSGQFDEQFF
many,TRBJ2-7,TRBV15,TRBD2,TGTGCCACCAGGGGTAGCGGGAGGACCTACGAGCAGTACTTC,CATRGSGRTYEQYF
-,TRBJ2-1,TRBV6-5,-,TGTGCCAGCCGCGGATCTGGATTCACTCATCACAATGAGCAGTTCTTC,CASRGSGFTHHNEQFF
-,TRBJ1-5,TRBV12-3/TRBV12-4,-,TGCGCCAGCAGTTTAGGTTTGGGAAGCAATCAGCCCCAGCATTTT,CASSLGLGSNQPQHF
many,TRBJ2-7,TRBV6-2/TRBV6-3,-,TGTGCCAGCAGTCCAGCGGACGGGCCCTACGAGCAGTACTTC,CASSPADGPYEQYF
many,TRBJ2-3,TRBV6-5,TRBD2,TGTGCCAGCAGTTACTTACCGGGACTAGGGGGCACAGATACGCAGTATTTT,CASSYLPGLGGTDTQYF
few,TRBJ2-3,TRBV2,-,TGTGCCAGCAGCTCCCCCAAAAACAGGCCCAGCACAGATACGCAGTATTTT,CASSSPKNRPSTDTQYF
-,TRBJ2-5,TRBV10-3,-,TGTGCCATCAGTGAGTCGGGGGGCCACGGCGATGTAACCCAGTACTTC,CAISESGGHGDVTQYF
many,TRBJ2-5,TRBV11-2,TRBD1,TGTGCCAGCAGCTTAGGAATCCGGGACAGGGGAGAGACCCAGTACTTC,CASSLGIRDRGETQYF
many,TRBJ2-1,TRBV2,-,TGTGCCAGCAGTGTGGACTCTGCATACAGTGAGCAGTTCTTC,CASSVDSAYSEQFF
-,TRBJ1-5,TRBV28,-,TGTGCCAGCAGTTTATGGGAGTTGAGTCAGCCCCAGCATTTT,CASSLWELSQPQHF
many,TRBJ2-5,TRBV29-1,TRBD2,TGCAGCGTTAAGACTAGCGGGAGGGAGCAAGAGACCCAGTACTTC,CSVKTSGREQETQYF
-,TRBJ2-7,TRBV24-1,-,TGTGCCACCAGTGATTTGCAGGCTAAGATCTTCGAGGACGAGCAGTACTTC,CATSDLQAKIFEDEQYF
many,TRBJ2-2,TRBV7-9,TRBD1,TGTGCCAGCAGCTCTGGACAGGGCACCGGGGAGCTGTTTTTT,CASSSGQGTGELFF
few,TRBJ1-1,TRBV6-1,-,TGTGCCAGCAGTGAAGAGCAGGACATGAACACTGAAGCTTTCTTT,CASSEEQDMNTEAFF
many,TRBJ2-5,TRBV6-6,-,TGTGCCAGCAGTTACCGCGGACATGTACAAGAGACCCAGTACTTC,CASSYRGHVQETQYF
-,TRBJ2-2,TRBV7-9,TRBD2,TGTGCCAGCAGCGGCGGGAGTAACACCGGGGAGCTGTTTTTT,CASSGGSNTGELFF
few,TRBJ1-5,TRBV6-1,-,TGTGCCAGCAGCCTTGGAGGGACGCGGAATCAGCCCCAGCATTTT,CASSLGGTRNQPQHF
-,TRBJ1-2,TRBV5-5,TRBD1,TGTGCCAGCAGCTTCGGGACAGGGGAGGAAGGCTACACCTTC,CASSFGTGEEGYTF
many,TRBJ2-1,TRBV28,-,TGTGCCAGCAGTTTATCGGCCCGGAGCTCCTACAATGAGCAGTTCTTC,CASSLSARSSYNEQFF
many,TRBJ2-7,TRBV3-1,TRBD2,TGTGCCAGCAGCCCGACGGCTAGCGGGCACTCCTACGAGCAGTACTTC,CASSPTASGHSYEQYF
-,TRBJ2-7,TRBV7-3,-,TGTGCCAGCAGCCACGACAGGACAGGCCCGGGAGGGGAGCAGTACTTC,CASSHDRTGPGGEQYF
many,TRBJ2-1,TRBV3-1,TRBD2,TGTGCCAGCAGCCAAGTTACTAGCGGCCTGAACTACAATGAGCAGTTCTTC,CASSQVTSGLNYNEQFF
many,TRBJ1-4,TRBV11-2,TRBD1,TGTGCCAGCAGCTTAGACAGGGGGCTCGAAAAACTGTTTTTT,CASSLDRGLEKLFF
many,TRBJ2-2,TRBV2,-,TGTGCCAGCAGTGAAATTGTAGGAAACACCGGGGAGCTGTTTTTT,CASSEIVGNTGELFF
-,TRBJ2-6,TRBV30,-,TGTGCCTGGAGGGCAGGACACCCCCTCTCTGGGGCCAACGTCCTGACTTTC,CAWRAGHPLSGANVLTF
-,TRBJ2-5,TRBV12-3/TRBV12-4,TRBD2,TGTGCCAGCAGGGAGGGACTAGCGGGGGGAGAGACCCAGTACTTC,CASREGLAGGETQYF
-,TRBJ2-5,TRBV27,-,TGTGCCAGCAGTCCCCTGTTTGAAGGCCAAGAGACCCAGTACTTC,CASSPLFEGQETQYF
-,TRBJ1-5,TRBV6-5,-,TGTGCCAGCAGTTACTCGGGCCAGTTCAATCAGCCCCAGCATTTT,CASSYSGQFNQPQHF
many,TRBJ1-1,TRBV24-1,-,TGTGCCACCAGTGAACATCAGGAGTCAGGAGCTTTCTTT,CATSEHQESGAFF
-,TRBJ1-4,TRBV6-2/TRBV6-3,-,TGTGCCAGCAATGACCGGGGTCCTAATGAAAAACTGTTTTTT,CASNDRGPNEKLFF
many,TRBJ2-3,TRBV7-3,TRBD2,TGTGCCAGCAGCACCCTGACTAGCGGGGACACAGATACGCAGTATTTT,CASSTLTSGDTDTQYF
many,TRBJ2-1,TRBV4-3,TRBD2,TGCGCCAGCAGCCAAGATCGATATCTAGCGGGTTACAATGAGCAGTTCTTC,CASSQDRYLAGYNEQFF
-,TRBJ2-7,TRBV13,TRBD2,TGTGCCAGCAGCCACGGACTAGCCAGTGAGCAGTACTTC,CASSHGLASEQYF
-,TRBJ1-5,TRBV6-1,-,TGTGCCAGCAGATTTTCGGACACAAATAGCAATCAGCCCCAGCATTTT,CASRFSDTNSNQPQHF
many,TRBJ1-5,TRBV6-1,-,TGTGCCAGCAGCTCGGCCAGCAATCAGCCCCAGCATTTT,CASSSASNQPQHF
many,TRBJ2-7,TRBV27,-,TGTGCCAGCAGTCAGGGACTTCAATACGAGCAGTACTTC,CASSQGLQYEQYF
once,TRBJ2-1,TRBV5-5,-,TGTGCCAGCAGCCTACCGGCAGCCAATGAGCAGTTCTTC,CASSLPAANEQFF
many,TRBJ2-3,TRBV28,-,TGTGCCAGCAGTTCATCCAGGGATCCAGATACGCAGTATTTT,CASSSSRDPDTQYF
many,TRBJ2-4,TRBV20-1,-,TGCAGTGCCGAGTCCTCCTCTCCGGGCATTCAGTACTTC,CSAESSSPGIQYF